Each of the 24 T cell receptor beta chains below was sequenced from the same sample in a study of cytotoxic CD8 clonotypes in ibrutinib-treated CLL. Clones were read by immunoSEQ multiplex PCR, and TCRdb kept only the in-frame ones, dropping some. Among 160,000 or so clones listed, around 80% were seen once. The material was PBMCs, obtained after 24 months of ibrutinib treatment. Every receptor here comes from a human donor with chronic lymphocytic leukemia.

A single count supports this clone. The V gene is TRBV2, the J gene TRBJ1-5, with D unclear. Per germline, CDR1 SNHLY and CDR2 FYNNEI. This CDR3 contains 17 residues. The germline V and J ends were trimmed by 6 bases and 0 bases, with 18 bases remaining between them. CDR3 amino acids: CASRPKVGRPSNQPQHF. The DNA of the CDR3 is TGTGCCAGCAGGCCAAAAGTCGGGCGCCCTAGCAATCAGCCCCAGCATTTT.

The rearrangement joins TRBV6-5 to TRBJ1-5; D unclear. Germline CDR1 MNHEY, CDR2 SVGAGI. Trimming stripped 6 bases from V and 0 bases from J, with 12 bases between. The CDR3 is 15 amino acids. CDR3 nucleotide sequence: TGTGCCAGCAGCCGCTCCGTGGATAGCAATCAGCCCCAGCATTTT. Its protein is CASSRSVDSNQPQHF.

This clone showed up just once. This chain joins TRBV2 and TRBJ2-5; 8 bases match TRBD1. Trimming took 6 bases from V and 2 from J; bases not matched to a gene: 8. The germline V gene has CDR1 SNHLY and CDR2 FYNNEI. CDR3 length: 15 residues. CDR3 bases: TGTGCCAGCAGCAGGGACAGGAGATCTCAAGAGACCCAGTACTTC. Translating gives CASSRDRRSQETQYF. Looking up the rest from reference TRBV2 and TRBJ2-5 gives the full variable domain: EPEVTQTPSHQVTQMGQEVILRCVPISNHLYFYWYRQILGQKVEFLVSFYNNEISEKSEIFDDQFSVERPDGSNFTLKIRSTKLEDSAMYFCASSRDRRSQETQYFGPGTRLLVL.

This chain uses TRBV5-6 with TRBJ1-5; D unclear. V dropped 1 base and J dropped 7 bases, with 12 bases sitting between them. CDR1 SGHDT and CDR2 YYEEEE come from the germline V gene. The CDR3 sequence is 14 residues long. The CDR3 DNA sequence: TGTGCCAGCAGCTTGAGGGCCTATTACCAGCCCCAGCATTTT. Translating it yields CASSLRAYYQPQHF.

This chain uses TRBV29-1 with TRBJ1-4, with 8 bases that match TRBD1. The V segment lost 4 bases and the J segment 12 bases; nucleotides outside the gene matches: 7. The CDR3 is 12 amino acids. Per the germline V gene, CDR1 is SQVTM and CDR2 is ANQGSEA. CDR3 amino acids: CSVARGLHELFF. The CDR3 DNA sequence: TGCAGCGTTGCCAGGGGGCTCCATGAACTGTTTTTT.

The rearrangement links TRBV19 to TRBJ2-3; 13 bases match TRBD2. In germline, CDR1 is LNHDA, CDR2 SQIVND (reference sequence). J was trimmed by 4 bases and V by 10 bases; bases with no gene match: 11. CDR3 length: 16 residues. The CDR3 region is CATWTSGSLHADTQYF. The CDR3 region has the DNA TGTGCCACCTGGACTAGCGGGAGTTTACACGCAGATACGCAGTATTTT.

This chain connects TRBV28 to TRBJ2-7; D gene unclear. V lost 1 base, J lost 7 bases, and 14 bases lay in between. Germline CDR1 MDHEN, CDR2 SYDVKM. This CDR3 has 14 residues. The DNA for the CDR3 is TGTGCCAGCAGTTTATATCGACGTTCACTAGAGCAGTACTTC. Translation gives CASSLYRRSLEQYF.

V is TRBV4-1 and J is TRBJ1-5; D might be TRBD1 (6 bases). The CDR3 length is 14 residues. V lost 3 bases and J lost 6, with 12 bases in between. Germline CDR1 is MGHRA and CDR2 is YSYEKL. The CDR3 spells CASSQYRDPQPQHF. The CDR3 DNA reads TGCGCCAGCAGCCAGTACAGGGATCCTCAGCCCCAGCATTTT.

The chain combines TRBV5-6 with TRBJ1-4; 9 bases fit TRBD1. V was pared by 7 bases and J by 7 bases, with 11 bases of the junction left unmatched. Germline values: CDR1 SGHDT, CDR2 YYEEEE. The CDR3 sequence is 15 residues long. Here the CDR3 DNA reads TGTGCCAGCGGCGCCCCCGGGACAGGGAGTGAAAAACTGTTTTTT. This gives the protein CASGAPGTGSEKLFF.

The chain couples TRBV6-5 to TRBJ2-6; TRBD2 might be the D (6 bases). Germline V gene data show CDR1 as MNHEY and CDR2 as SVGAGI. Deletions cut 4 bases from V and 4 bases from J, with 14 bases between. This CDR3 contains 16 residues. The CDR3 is CASSLEARGGANVLTF. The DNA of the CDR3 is TGTGCCAGCAGTTTGGAGGCGCGGGGAGGGGCCAACGTCCTGACTTTC.

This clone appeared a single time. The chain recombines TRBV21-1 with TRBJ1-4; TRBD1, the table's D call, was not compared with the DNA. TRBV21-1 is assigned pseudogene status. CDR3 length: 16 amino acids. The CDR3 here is CASSKADRIFNEKLFF. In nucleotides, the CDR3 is TGTGCCAGCAGCAAAGCGGACAGAATTTTTAATGAAAAACTGTTTTTT.

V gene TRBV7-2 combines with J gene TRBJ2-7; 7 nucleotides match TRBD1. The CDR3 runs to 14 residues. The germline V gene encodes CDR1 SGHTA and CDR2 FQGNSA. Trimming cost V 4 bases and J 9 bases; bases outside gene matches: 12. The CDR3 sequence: CASSYRPGQPGQYF. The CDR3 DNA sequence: TGTGCCAGCAGCTATCGACCGGGACAGCCTGGGCAGTACTTC.

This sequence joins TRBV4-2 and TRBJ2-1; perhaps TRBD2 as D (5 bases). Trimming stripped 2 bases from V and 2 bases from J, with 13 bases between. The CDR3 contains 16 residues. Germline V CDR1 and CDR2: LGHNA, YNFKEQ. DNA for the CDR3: TGTGCCAGCAGCCAAAGCGGACCCCCACCCTACAATGAGCAGTTCTTC. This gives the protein CASSQSGPPPYNEQFF.

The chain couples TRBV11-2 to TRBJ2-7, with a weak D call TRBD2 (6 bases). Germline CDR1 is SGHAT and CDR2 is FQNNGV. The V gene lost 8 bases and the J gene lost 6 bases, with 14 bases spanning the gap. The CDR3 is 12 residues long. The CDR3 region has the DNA TGTGCCAGCTCAGCGCAGGGAGGCGAGCAGTACTTC. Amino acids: CASSAQGGEQYF.

DNA for the CDR3: TGCGCCAGCAGCTCCCGGCCACAGAACACTGAAGCTTTCTTT. Its translation: CASSSRPQNTEAFF. The genes are TRBV5-1 and TRBJ1-1; D is unresolved. CDR3 length: 14 amino acids. Looked up from germline, CDR1 is SGHRS and CDR2 is YFSETQ. V was clipped by 3 bases and J by 1 base, with 10 bases between them. The variable domain in full, with the rest retrieved from reference TRBV5-1 and TRBJ1-1, is KAGVTQTPRYLIKTRGQQVTLSCSPISGHRSVSWYQQTPGQGLQFLFEYFSETQRNKGNFPGRFSGRQFSNSRSEMNVSTLELGDSALYLCASSSRPQNTEAFFGQGTRLTVV.

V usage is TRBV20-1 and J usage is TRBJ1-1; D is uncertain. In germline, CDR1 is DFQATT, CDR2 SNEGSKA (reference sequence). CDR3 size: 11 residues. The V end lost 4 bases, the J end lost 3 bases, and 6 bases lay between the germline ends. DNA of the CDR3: TGCAGTGCTACCTCGGACACTGAAGCTTTCTTT. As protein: CSATSDTEAFF.

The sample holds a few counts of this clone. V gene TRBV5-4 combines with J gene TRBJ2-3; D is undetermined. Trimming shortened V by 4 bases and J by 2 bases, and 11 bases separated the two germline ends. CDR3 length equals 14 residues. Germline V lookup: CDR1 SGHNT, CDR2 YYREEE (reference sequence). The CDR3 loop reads CASSPDPNTDTQYF. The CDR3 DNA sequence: TGTGCCAGCAGCCCTGACCCAAACACAGATACGCAGTATTTT.

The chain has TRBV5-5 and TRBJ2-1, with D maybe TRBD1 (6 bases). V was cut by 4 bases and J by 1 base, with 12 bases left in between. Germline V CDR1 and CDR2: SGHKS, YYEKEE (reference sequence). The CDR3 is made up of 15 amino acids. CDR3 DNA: TGTGCCAGCAGCCCTGGACAGACTTCCTACAATGAGCAGTTCTTC. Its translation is CASSPGQTSYNEQFF. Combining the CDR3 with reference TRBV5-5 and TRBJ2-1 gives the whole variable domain DAGVTQSPTHLIKTRGQQVTLRCSPISGHKSVSWYQQVLGQGPQFIFQYYEKEERGRGNFPDRFSARQFPNYSSELNVNALLLGDSALYLCASSPGQTSYNEQFFGPGTRLTVL.

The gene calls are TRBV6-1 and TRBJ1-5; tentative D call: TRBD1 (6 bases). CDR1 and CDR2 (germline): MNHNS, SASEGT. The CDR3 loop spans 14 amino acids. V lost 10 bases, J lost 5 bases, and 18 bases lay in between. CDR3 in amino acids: CAIRGGGPDQPQHF. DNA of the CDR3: TGTGCCATACGCGGTGGGGGGCCGGATCAGCCCCAGCATTTT.

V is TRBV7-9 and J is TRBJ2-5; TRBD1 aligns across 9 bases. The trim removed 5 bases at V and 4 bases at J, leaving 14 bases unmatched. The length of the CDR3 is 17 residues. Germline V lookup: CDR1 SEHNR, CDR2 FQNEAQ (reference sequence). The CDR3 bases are TGTGCCAGCAGCACTATTCCCGGGACAGGGTTTGGAGAGACCCAGTACTTC. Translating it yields CASSTIPGTGFGETQYF. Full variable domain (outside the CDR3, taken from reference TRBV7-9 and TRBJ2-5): DTGVSQNPRHKITKRGQNVTFRCDPISEHNRLYWYRQTLGQGPEFLTYFQNEAQLEKSRLLSDRFSAERPKGSFSTLEIQRTEQGDSAMYLCASSTIPGTGFGETQYFGPGTRLLVL.

The CDR3 region is CASSPEDRLLAGRDEQYF. Written as DNA, the CDR3 is TGTGCCAGCTCACCCGAGGACAGGCTGCTAGCGGGACGAGACGAGCAGTACTTC. V usage is TRBV18 and J usage is TRBJ2-7; 9 positions agree with TRBD2. Unmatched junction bases numbered 17, after V lost 3 bases and J lost 5 bases. The germline CDR1 and CDR2 sequences are KGHSH and LQKENI. The CDR3 runs to 18 residues.

The CDR3 reads CASSLIQQGLQHF. The CDR3 DNA reads TGTGCCAGCAGCTTGATTCAACAGGGGTTGCAACATTTT. The V call is TRBV7-2, the J call TRBJ1-5, with 7 nucleotides matching TRBD1. The V gene end was trimmed by 3 bases and the J gene end by 16 bases; junction bases not matched to a gene: 12. Per germline, CDR1 SGHTA and CDR2 FQGNSA. This CDR3 has 13 amino acids. The full variable domain, its missing parts supplied by reference TRBV7-2 and TRBJ1-5, is GAGVSQSPSNKVTEKGKDVELRCDPISGHTALYWYRQSLGQGLEFLIYFQGNSAPDKSGLPSDRFSAERTGGSVSTLTIQRTQQEDSAVYLCASSLIQQGLQHFGDGTRLSIL.

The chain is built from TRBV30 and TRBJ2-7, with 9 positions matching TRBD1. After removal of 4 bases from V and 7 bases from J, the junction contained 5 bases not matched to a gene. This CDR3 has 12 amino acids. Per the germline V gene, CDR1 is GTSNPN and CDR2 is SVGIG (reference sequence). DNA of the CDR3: TGTGCCTGGAACAGGGGGCTGGGAGAGCAGTACTTC. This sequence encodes CAWNRGLGEQYF.

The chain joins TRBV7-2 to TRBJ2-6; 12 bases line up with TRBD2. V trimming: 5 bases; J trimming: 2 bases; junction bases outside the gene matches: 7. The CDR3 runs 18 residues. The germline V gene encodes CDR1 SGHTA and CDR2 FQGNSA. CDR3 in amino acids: CASSPKTSGSTGANVLTF. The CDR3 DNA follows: TGTGCCAGCAGCCCGAAGACTAGCGGGAGTACTGGGGCCAACGTCCTGACTTTC.